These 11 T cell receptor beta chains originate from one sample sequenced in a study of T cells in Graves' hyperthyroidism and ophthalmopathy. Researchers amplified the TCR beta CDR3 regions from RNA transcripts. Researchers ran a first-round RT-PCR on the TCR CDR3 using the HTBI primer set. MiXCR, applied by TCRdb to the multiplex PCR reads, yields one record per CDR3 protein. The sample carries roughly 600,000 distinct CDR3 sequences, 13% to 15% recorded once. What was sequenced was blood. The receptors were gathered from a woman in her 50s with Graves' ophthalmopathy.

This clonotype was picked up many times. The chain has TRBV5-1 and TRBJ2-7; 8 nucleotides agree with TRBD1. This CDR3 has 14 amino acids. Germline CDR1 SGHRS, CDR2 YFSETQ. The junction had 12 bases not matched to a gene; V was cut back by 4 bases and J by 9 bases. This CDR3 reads CASSIRTGTDAQYF. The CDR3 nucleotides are TGCGCCAGCAGCATTCGGACAGGGACGGATGCGCAGTACTTC.

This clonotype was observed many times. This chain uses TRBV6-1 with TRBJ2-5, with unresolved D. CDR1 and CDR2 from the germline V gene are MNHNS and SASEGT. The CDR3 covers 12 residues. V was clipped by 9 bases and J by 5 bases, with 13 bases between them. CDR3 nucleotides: TGTGCCAGTTACATTGCTTCCGAGACCCAGTACTTC. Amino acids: CASYIASETQYF.

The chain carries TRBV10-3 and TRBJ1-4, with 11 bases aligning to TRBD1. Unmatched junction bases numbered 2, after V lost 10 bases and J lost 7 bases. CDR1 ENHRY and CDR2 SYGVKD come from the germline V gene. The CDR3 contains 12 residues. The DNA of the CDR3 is TGTGCCACAGGGACAGGGGGTGAAAAACTGTTTTTT. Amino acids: CATGTGGEKLFF.

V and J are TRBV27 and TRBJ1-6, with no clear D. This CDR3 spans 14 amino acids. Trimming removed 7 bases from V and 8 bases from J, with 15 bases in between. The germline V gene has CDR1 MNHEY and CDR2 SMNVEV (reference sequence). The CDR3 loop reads CASTLEGAHSPLHF. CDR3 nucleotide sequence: TGTGCCAGCACCCTAGAGGGAGCGCATTCACCCCTCCACTTT.

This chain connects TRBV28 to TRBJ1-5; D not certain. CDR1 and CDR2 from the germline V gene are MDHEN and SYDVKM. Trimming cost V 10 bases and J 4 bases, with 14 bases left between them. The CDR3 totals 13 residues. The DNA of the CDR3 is TGTGCCACCCGGGGTGAATGGAATCAGCCCCAGCATTTT. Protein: CATRGEWNQPQHF.

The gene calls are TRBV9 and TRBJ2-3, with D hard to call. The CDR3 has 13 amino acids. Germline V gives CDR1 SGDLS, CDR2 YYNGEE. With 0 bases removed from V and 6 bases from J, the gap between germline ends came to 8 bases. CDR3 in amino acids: CASSVASLDTQYF. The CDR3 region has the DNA TGTGCCAGCAGCGTAGCGTCTCTCGATACGCAGTATTTT.

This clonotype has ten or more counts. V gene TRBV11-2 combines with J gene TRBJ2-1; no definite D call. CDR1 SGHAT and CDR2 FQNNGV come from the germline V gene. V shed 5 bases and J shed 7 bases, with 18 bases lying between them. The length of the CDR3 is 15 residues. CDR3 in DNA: TGTGCCAGCAGCACCACCCCCCCGGACGGTAATGAGCAGTTCTTC. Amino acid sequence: CASSTTPPDGNEQFF.

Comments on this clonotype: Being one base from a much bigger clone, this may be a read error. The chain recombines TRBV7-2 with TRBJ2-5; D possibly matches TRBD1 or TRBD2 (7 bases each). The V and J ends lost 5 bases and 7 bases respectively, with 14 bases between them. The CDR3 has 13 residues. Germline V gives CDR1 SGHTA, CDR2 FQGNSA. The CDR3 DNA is TGTGCCAGCAGCGCCCGCAGGGGGGGGACCCAGTACTTC. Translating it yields CASSARRGGTQYF.

In DNA, the CDR3 is TGTGCCAGCAGTTTAGGACGCCTAGCTTACGAGCAGTACTTC. As protein: CASSLGRLAYEQYF. The rearrangement links TRBV27 to TRBJ2-7, with D maybe TRBD2 (5 bases). Trimming removed 2 bases from V and 4 bases from J, with 12 bases in between. The CDR3 covers 14 residues. Germline V gene lookup returns CDR1 MNHEY and CDR2 SMNVEV (reference sequence).

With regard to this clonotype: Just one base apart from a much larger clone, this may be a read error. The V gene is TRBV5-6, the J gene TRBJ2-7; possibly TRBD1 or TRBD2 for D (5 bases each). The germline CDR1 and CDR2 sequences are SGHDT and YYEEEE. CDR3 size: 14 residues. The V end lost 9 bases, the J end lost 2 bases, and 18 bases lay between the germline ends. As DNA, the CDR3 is TGTGCCAACGGCACCCGGGACGGTCCCTACGAGCAGTACTTC. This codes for CANGTRDGPYEQYF.

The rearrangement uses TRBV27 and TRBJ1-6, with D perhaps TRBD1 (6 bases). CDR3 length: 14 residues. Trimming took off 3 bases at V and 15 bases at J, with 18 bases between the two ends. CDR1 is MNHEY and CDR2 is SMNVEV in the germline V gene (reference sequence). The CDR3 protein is CASSFGQPLNYLHF. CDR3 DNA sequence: TGTGCCAGCAGTTTCGGACAGCCACTGAATTACCTCCACTTT.